The 17 T cell receptor beta chains presented below share a single source sample, sequenced in a study of cytomegalovirus exposure and HLA in healthy donors. 13 Jbeta primers and 60 Vbeta primers were used for the PCR. Generated by immunoSEQ multiplex PCR, the TCRdb table keeps only in-frame clones and is missing some. The sample carries roughly 110,000 clones, over 75% recorded once. The sample consisted of PBMCs. These receptors all come from a man aged 25 to 40 in good health and CMV-seronegative.

The rearrangement uses TRBV4-1 and TRBJ2-5; a possible D gene is TRBD2 (6 bases). V was trimmed by 5 bases and J by 1 base, leaving 20 bases between them. Per germline, CDR1 MGHRA and CDR2 YSYEKL. This CDR3 contains 17 residues. CDR3 nucleotides: TGCGCCAGCAGCACACCGGTTCGAGGGAGGATCCAAGAGACCCAGTACTTC. It is translated as CASSTPVRGRIQETQYF.

The chain has TRBV7-9 and TRBJ2-7; TRBD1 agrees at 8 bases. CDR1 is SEHNR, CDR2 FQNEAQ, per germline (reference sequence). V trimming: 5 bases; J trimming: 5 bases; junction bases outside the gene matches: 5. The CDR3 has 13 amino acids. CDR3 in amino acids: CASSHAGGNEQYF. DNA of the CDR3: TGTGCCAGCAGCCATGCAGGGGGCAACGAGCAGTACTTC.

The chain joins TRBV11-2 to TRBJ2-7; 8 bases match TRBD2. There are 15 residues in the CDR3. V was clipped by 2 bases and J by 7 bases; unmatched bases: 10. Germline-derived CDR1 and CDR2 are SGHAT and FQNNGV. The CDR3 sequence: CASSLLAGGGLEQYF. For the CDR3, the DNA is TGTGCCAGCAGCTTATTGGCGGGAGGAGGTCTTGAGCAGTACTTC.

J is TRBJ2-3 and V is TRBV6-1; 11 nucleotides align to TRBD2. CDR1 is MNHNS, CDR2 SASEGT, per germline. The V segment lost 6 bases and the J segment 4 bases; nucleotides outside the gene matches: 6. The CDR3 is 15 amino acids. This CDR3 is CASSTIAGGPDTQYF. The CDR3 coding sequence is TGTGCCAGCAGCACCATAGCGGGGGGGCCAGATACGCAGTATTTT.

CDR3 in amino acids: CASSLGANGGNTIYF. DNA for the CDR3: TGTGCCAGCAGCCTAGGGGCCAACGGAGGAAACACCATATATTTT. The V and J genes are TRBV9 and TRBJ1-3, with a tentative D call TRBD1 (5 bases). Germline CDR1 reads SGDLS; CDR2 reads YYNGEE. The CDR3 sequence is 15 residues long. V lost 4 bases and J 4 bases, leaving 15 bases between the germline ends.

V usage is TRBV5-4 and J usage is TRBJ1-1; D ambiguous. This CDR3 region has 14 residues. Germline values: CDR1 SGHNT, CDR2 YYREEE (reference sequence). Trimming removed 5 bases at V and 3 bases at J, with 14 bases between. The CDR3 DNA reads TGTGCCAGCAGTTACAAGAACGGGGACACTGAAGCTTTCTTT. It specifies CASSYKNGDTEAFF. The whole variable domain, filled in from reference TRBV5-4 and TRBJ1-1, reads ETGVTQSPTHLIKTRGQQVTLRCSSQSGHNTVSWYQQALGQGPQFIFQYYREEENGRGNFPPRFSGLQFPNYSSELNVNALELDDSALYLCASSYKNGDTEAFFGQGTRLTVV.

This clone has only a few counts. The gene calls are TRBV6-5 and TRBJ1-1; 7 bases line up with TRBD1. V shed 0 bases, J shed 11 bases, and the junction held 3 bases outside the gene matches. CDR1 and CDR2 from the germline V gene are MNHEY and SVGAGI. The CDR3 is made up of 12 amino acids. This CDR3 is CASSYSTGSAFF. The CDR3, as DNA: TGTGCCAGCAGTTACTCGACAGGGTCGGCTTTCTTT.

The rearrangement joins TRBV5-1 to TRBJ2-4, with D unclear. V lost 0 bases and J 8 bases, leaving 12 bases between the germline ends. The germline V gene encodes CDR1 SGHRS and CDR2 YFSETQ. The CDR3 loop spans 14 amino acids. The CDR3 DNA reads as TGCGCCAGCAGCTTGGAACTGCGGAAGGACATTCAGTACTTC. It is translated as CASSLELRKDIQYF.

The chain carries TRBV6-4 and TRBJ1-1, with D perhaps TRBD1 (6 bases). Looked up from germline, CDR1 is MRHNA and CDR2 is SNTAGT. Trimming removed 8 bases at V and 0 bases at J, with 10 bases between. The length of the CDR3 is 13 residues. DNA for the CDR3: TGTGCCAGCCGTACAGGGATGAACACTGAAGCTTTCTTT. Translating gives CASRTGMNTEAFF.

The chain joins TRBV29-1 to TRBJ2-1; 14 bases fit TRBD2. The V segment lost 4 bases and the J segment 4 bases; nucleotides outside the gene matches: 6. Germline CDR1 reads SQVTM; CDR2 reads ANQGSEA. The CDR3 extends over 16 amino acids. This chain's CDR3 is CSVGGTSGRQYNEQFF. The CDR3 DNA reads as TGCAGCGTTGGGGGGACTAGCGGGAGACAATACAATGAGCAGTTCTTC.

The chain links TRBV2 to TRBJ1-3, with 7 bases fitting TRBD1. Germline loops: CDR1 SNHLY, CDR2 FYNNEI. The CDR3 is 16 amino acids. V was pared by 6 bases and J by 0 bases, with 8 bases of the junction left unmatched. The CDR3 DNA reads as TGTGCCAGCAGCTCTCGGACAGGAACCTCTGGAAACACCATATATTTT. It specifies CASSSRTGTSGNTIYF.

This clone was counted a few times. The CDR3 protein is CASSLDPTGGDTEAFF. The CDR3 nucleotides read TGTGCCAGCAGCTTAGACCCGACAGGGGGGGACACTGAAGCTTTCTTT. This chain links TRBV11-2 with TRBJ1-1; 9 bases line up with TRBD1. Germline V gives CDR1 SGHAT, CDR2 FQNNGV. CDR3 size: 16 residues. J lost 3 bases, V lost 0 bases, and 5 bases had no gene match.

The chain couples TRBV11-2 to TRBJ2-4; D unresolved. The CDR3 totals 14 residues. V lost 5 bases to trimming and J lost 8 bases, with 16 bases between them. Germline V gives CDR1 SGHAT, CDR2 FQNNGV. CDR3 sequence (DNA): TGTGCCAGCAGCCCCCACCCGGGTTTAGACATTCAGTACTTC. As protein: CASSPHPGLDIQYF.

V and J are TRBV19 and TRBJ1-5; no clear D gene. Trimming took off 6 bases at V and 8 bases at J, with 14 bases between the two ends. CDR1 LNHDA and CDR2 SQIVND come from the germline V gene (reference sequence). The length of the CDR3 is 13 residues. CDR3 region: CASRRDLREPQHF. CDR3 nucleotides: TGTGCCAGTAGAAGAGACTTACGGGAGCCCCAGCATTTT. Together with reference TRBV19 and TRBJ1-5, the CDR3 gives the full variable domain: DGGITQSPKYLFRKEGQNVTLSCEQNLNHDAMYWYRQDPGQGLRLIYYSQIVNDFQKGDIAEGYSVSREKKESFPLTVTSAQKNPTAFYLCASRRDLREPQHFGDGTRLSIL.

This sequence joins TRBV30 and TRBJ1-1, with TRBD1 as a possible D gene (5 bases). Germline-derived CDR1 and CDR2 are GTSNPN and SVGIG (reference sequence). V was trimmed by 1 base and J by 8 bases, leaving 14 bases between them. The CDR3 consists of 13 residues. The CDR3 region has the DNA TGTGCCTGGAGTGGGGGGGGACTGAGCGAAGCTTTCTTT. Amino acids: CAWSGGGLSEAFF.

The chain links TRBV5-1 to TRBJ1-4; the match to TRBD1 covers 8 bases. Germline trimming cut 5 bases from V and 5 bases from J; bases unmatched to any gene: 5. The germline V gene encodes CDR1 SGHRS and CDR2 YFSETQ. The CDR3 is 14 amino acids. The CDR3 protein is CASSSTGENEKLFF. DNA for the CDR3: TGCGCCAGCAGTTCGACAGGGGAAAATGAAAAACTGTTTTTT.

This clone was counted between two and nine times. The chain is built from TRBV4-2 and TRBJ1-6, with TRBD1 matching over 10 bases. The CDR3 is 15 amino acids. Germline trimming cut 4 bases from V and 8 bases from J; bases unmatched to any gene: 5. Per germline, CDR1 LGHNA and CDR2 YNFKEQ. CDR3 in DNA: TGTGCCAGCAGCCGAAGCGGACAGGGGGATTCACCCCTCCACTTT. Amino acids: CASSRSGQGDSPLHF.